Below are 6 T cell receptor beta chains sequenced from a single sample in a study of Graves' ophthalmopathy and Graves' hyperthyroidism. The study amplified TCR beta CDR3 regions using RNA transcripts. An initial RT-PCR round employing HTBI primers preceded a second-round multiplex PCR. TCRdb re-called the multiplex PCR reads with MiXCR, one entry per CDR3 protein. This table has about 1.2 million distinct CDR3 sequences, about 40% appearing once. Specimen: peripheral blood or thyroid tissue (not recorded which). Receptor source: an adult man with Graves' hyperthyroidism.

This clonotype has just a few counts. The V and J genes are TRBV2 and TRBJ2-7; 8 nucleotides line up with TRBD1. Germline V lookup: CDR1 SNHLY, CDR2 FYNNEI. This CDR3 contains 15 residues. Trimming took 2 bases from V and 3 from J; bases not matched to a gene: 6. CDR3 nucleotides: TGTGCCAGCAGTGAATCCGGGACAGGATACTACGAGCAGTACTTC. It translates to CASSESGTGYYEQYF. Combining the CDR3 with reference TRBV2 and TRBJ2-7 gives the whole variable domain EPEVTQTPSHQVTQMGQEVILRCVPISNHLYFYWYRQILGQKVEFLVSFYNNEISEKSEIFDDQFSVERPDGSNFTLKIRSTKLEDSAMYFCASSESGTGYYEQYFGPGTRLTVT.

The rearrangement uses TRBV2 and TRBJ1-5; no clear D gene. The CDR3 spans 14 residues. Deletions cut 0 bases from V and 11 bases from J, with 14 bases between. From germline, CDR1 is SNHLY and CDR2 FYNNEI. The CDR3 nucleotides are TGTGCCAGCAGTGAAGCTAGTCTCCAAGAGACCCAGCATTTT. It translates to CASSEASLQETQHF. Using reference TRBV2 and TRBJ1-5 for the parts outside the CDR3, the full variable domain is EPEVTQTPSHQVTQMGQEVILRCVPISNHLYFYWYRQILGQKVEFLVSFYNNEISEKSEIFDDQFSVERPDGSNFTLKIRSTKLEDSAMYFCASSEASLQETQHFGDGTRLSIL.

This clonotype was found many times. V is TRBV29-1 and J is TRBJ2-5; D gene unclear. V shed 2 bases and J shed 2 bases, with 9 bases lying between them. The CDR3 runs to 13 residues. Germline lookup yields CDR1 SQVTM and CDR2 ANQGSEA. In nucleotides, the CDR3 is TGCAGCGTTGAACGTCTGTCACAAGAGACCCAGTACTTC. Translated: CSVERLSQETQYF.

CDR3 coding DNA: TGCAGCGTGCTGGACAGGGGGCACCACGAGCAGTACTTC. Its translation is CSVLDRGHHEQYF. The rearrangement joins TRBV29-1 to TRBJ2-7, with 11 bases lining up with TRBD1. The V and J ends lost 6 bases and 5 bases, in that order; junction bases with no gene match: 6. The CDR3 is 13 residues long. Germline V gene sequence: CDR1 SQVTM, CDR2 ANQGSEA.

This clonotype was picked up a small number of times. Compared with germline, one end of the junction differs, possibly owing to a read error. The CDR3: CASSTRGREQYF. The DNA for the CDR3 is TGTGCCAGCAGCACCAGGGGGCGCGAGCAGTACTTC. V usage is TRBV5-1 and J usage is TRBJ2-7; 8 bases are shared with TRBD1. This CDR3 is 12 amino acids long. CDR1 is SGHRS, CDR2 YFSETQ, per germline.

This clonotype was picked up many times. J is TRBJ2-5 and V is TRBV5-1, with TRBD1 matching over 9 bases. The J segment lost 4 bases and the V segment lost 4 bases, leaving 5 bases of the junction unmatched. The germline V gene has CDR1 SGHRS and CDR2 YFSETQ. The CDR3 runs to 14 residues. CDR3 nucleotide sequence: TGCGCCAGCAGCCCGCGGGACAGGGTAGAGACCCAGTACTTC. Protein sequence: CASSPRDRVETQYF.